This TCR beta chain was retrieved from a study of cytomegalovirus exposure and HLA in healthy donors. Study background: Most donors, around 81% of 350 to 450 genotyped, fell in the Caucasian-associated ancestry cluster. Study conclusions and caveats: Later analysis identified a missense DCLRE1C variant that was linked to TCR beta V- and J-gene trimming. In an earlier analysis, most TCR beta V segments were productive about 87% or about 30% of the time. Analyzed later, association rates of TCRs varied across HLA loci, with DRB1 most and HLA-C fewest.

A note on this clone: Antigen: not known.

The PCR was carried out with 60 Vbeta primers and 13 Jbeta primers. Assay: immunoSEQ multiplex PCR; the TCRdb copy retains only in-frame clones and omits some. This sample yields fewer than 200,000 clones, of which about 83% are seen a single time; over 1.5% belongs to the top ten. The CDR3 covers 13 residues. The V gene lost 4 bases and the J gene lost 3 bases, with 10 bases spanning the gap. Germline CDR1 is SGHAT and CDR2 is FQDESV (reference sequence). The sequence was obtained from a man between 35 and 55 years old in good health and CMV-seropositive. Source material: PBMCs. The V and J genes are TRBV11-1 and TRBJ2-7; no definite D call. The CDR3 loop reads CASSSQWLYEQYF. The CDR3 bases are TGTGCCAGCAGCTCGCAGTGGCTCTACGAGCAGTACTTC.